This T cell receptor (beta chain) was sequenced in a study of blood T cell repertoires in COVID-19. Study context: In each case, the material was cDNA or gDNA derived from T cells, B-cell-depleted T cells, or PBMCs.

Original methodology: From reference gene primer amplification, estimates of nucleated cell counts were derived. The table came from immunoSEQ multiplex PCR; TCRdb's copy has only in-frame clones and leaves some out. D and trimming come from the DNA, and the V and J calls and clone size come from that table. The sample lists about 190,000 clones, around 82% occurring once. Living in about two dozen US areas, the participants were between 18 and 89 years of age. Germline CDR1 is PRHDT and CDR2 is FYEKMQ (reference sequence). CDR3 length: 18 amino acids. Unmatched junction bases numbered 7, after V lost 4 bases and J lost 4 bases.

The sequence came from a woman aged 55 to 70 with acute COVID-19. The sequenced material came from PBMCs or T cells enriched from blood (not recorded which). V gene TRBV13 combines with J gene TRBJ2-2; 15 bases are shared with TRBD2. CDR3 bases: TGTGCCAGCAGCTCTGGACTAGCGGGAGGGCCGGTCACCGGGGAGCTGTTTTTT. The encoded protein is CASSSGLAGGPVTGELFF.